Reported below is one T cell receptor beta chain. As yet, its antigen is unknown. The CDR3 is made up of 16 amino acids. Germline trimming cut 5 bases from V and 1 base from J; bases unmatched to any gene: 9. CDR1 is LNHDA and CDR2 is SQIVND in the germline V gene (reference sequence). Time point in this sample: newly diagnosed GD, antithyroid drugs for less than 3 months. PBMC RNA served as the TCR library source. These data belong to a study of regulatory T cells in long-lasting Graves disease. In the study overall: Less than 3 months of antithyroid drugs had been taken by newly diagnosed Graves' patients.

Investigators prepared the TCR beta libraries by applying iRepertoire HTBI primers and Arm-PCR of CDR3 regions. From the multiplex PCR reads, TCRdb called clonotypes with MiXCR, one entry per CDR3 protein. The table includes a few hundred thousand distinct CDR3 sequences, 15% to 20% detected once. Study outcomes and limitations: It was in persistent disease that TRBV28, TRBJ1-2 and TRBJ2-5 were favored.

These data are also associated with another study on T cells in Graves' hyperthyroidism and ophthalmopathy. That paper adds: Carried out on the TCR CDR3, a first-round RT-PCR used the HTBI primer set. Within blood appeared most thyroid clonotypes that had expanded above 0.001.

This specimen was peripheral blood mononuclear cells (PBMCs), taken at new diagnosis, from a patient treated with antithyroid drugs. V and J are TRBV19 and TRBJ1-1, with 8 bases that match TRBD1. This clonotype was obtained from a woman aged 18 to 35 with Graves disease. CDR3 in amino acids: CASSRTGQKPNTEAFF. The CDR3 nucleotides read TGTGCCAGTAGTCGGACAGGGCAGAAGCCGAACACTGAAGCTTTCTTT.